This TCR beta chain was retrieved from a study of T cells after yellow fever vaccination. V was clipped by 0 bases and J by 6 bases; unmatched bases: 5. CDR3 size: 14 residues. The germline gives CDR1 DFQATT, CDR2 SNEGSKA (reference sequence). From the 5' RACE reads, TCRdb called clonotypes with MiXCR, one entry per CDR3 protein. The sample lists under 500,000 distinct CDR3 sequences, about 17% occurring once. This clonotype was seen a handful of times. This sequence was found in a man between 18 and 29 years old who received the YFV17D yellow fever vaccine. The specimen was PBMCs, collected before the yellow fever booster vaccination. The gene calls are TRBV20-1 and TRBJ2-3; TRBD1 matches at 8 bases. CDR3 DNA: TGCAGTGCTAGAGATCAGGGGGCCGGGGATACGCAGTATTTT. Protein sequence: CSARDQGAGDTQYF.